The source of this TCR beta chain is a study of beta chain features in type 1 diabetes. Overall study findings and caveats: Insertions at VDJ junctions were less frequent in type 1 diabetes patients. These patients also deleted more nucleotides at the same junctions. TCRB CDR3 length was moderately but significantly reduced in all four CD4+ subsets of Type 1 diabetes patients.

This clone has only a few counts. Its antigen remains unknown. Trimming removed 8 bases from V and 3 bases from J, with 10 bases in between. CDR1 and CDR2 from the germline V gene are MDHEN and SYDVKM. This CDR3 is built from 12 residues. Investigators reverse transcribed all isolated RNA, so they sequenced expressed TCRB transcripts. Sequencing used immunoSEQ multiplex PCR; TCRdb keeps in-frame clones, though not all of them. The sample gives some 350,000 clones, 9.6% of which show up once; approximately 0.55% is in the top ten. The J gene is TRBJ1-1, the V gene TRBV28, with a tentative D call TRBD1 (6 bases). This receptor was identified in a man aged 25-40 years with type 1 diabetes. Sequences were obtained from central memory CD4+ T cells from blood. For the CDR3, the DNA is TGTGCCAGCGATACAGGGTACACTGAAGCTTTCTTT. It codes for CASDTGYTEAFF.